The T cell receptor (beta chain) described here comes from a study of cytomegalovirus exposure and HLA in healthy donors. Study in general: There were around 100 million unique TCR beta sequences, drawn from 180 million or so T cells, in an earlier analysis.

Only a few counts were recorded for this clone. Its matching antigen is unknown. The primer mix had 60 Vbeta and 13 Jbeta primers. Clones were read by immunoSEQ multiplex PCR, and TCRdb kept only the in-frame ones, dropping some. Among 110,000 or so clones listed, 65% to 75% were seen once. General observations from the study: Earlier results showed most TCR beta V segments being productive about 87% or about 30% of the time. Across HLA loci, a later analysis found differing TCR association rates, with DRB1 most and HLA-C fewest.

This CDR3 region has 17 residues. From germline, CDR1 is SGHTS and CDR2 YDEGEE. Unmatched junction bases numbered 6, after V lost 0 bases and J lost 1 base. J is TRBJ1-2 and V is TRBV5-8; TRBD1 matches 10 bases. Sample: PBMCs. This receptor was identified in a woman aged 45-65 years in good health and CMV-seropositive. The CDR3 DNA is TGTGCCAGCAGCTTGGGGACAGGGGGTAATCTTAACTATGGCTACACCTTC. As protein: CASSLGTGGNLNYGYTF.